The rows below give T cell receptor beta chains drawn from one sample of a study of cytomegalovirus exposure and HLA in healthy donors. Sequenced by immunoSEQ multiplex PCR; TCRdb stores in-frame clones only, minus some. The sample table includes about 160,000 clones. The sequenced sample was PBMCs. These receptors were collected from a man under 40 in good health and CMV-seronegative. Both conserved end residues are part of each CDR3. D genes are given only for firm matches.

d_gene: -; j_gene: TRBJ1-3; v_gene: TRBV7-3; CDR3nt: TGTGCCAGCAGCCCCCGGACAGCTGAACTCTCTGGAAACACCATATATTTT; CDR3aa: CASSPRTAELSGNTIYF
d_gene: -; j_gene: TRBJ2-7; v_gene: TRBV5-1; CDR3nt: TGCGCCAGCGGCACCGGGACAACCCTGTACGAGCAGTACTTC; CDR3aa: CASGTGTTLYEQYF
d_gene: -; j_gene: TRBJ1-5; v_gene: TRBV19; CDR3nt: TGTGCCAGTAGTATGACGGGGGGCGGCGGCAATCAGCCCCAGCATTTT; CDR3aa: CASSMTGGGGNQPQHF
d_gene: TRBD1; j_gene: TRBJ2-5; v_gene: TRBV19; CDR3nt: TGTGCCAGTAGCCCCGGGACAGCACCCCAAGAGACCCAGTACTTC; CDR3aa: CASSPGTAPQETQYF
d_gene: TRBD2; j_gene: TRBJ2-1; v_gene: TRBV25-1; CDR3nt: TGTGCCAGCAGTGAATCGGGACTAGCGGGGAACAATGAGCAGTTCTTC; CDR3aa: CASSESGLAGNNEQFF
d_gene: TRBD1; j_gene: TRBJ2-7; v_gene: TRBV18; CDR3nt: TGTGCCACCTCAGGGACAGGGGGCTACGAGCAGTACTTC; CDR3aa: CATSGTGGYEQYF
d_gene: -; j_gene: TRBJ1-1; v_gene: TRBV5-4; CDR3nt: TGTGCCAGCAGCCCCAAAGGCGGGGGTAGAGACACTGAAGCTTTCTTT; CDR3aa: CASSPKGGGRDTEAFF
d_gene: -; j_gene: TRBJ2-2; v_gene: TRBV18; CDR3nt: TGTGCCAGCTCTCAATACGGGGGTCCGACCGGGGAGCTGTTTTTT; CDR3aa: CASSQYGGPTGELFF
d_gene: TRBD2; j_gene: TRBJ2-5; v_gene: TRBV11-2; CDR3nt: TGTGCCAGCAGCCCTTACGGACTAGCGGGAGTAGAGACCCAGTACTTC; CDR3aa: CASSPYGLAGVETQYF
d_gene: -; j_gene: TRBJ2-1; v_gene: TRBV11-3; CDR3nt: TGTGCCAGCAGCTTATCTAGCGTGGAGCAGTTCTTC; CDR3aa: CASSLSSVEQFF
d_gene: -; j_gene: TRBJ2-7; v_gene: TRBV5-1; CDR3nt: TGCGCCAGCAGCCCTCAGGGCTCCTACGAGCAGTACTTC; CDR3aa: CASSPQGSYEQYF
d_gene: -; j_gene: TRBJ2-1; v_gene: TRBV5-1; CDR3nt: TGCGCCAGCAGACAGGGTAGCGAGCAGCACAATGAGCAGTTCTTC; CDR3aa: CASRQGSEQHNEQFF
d_gene: TRBD2; j_gene: TRBJ2-7; v_gene: TRBV5-5; CDR3nt: TGTGCCAGCAGCTTTCGGACTAGCGGAAACTACGAGCAGTACTTC; CDR3aa: CASSFRTSGNYEQYF
d_gene: -; j_gene: TRBJ2-1; v_gene: TRBV29-1; CDR3nt: TGCAGCGTTGACAGGGTCCCTTTTTACAATGAGCAGTTCTTC; CDR3aa: CSVDRVPFYNEQFF
d_gene: -; j_gene: TRBJ2-2; v_gene: TRBV5-3; CDR3nt: TGTGCCAGCAGGACGCGGGCCCGATCCACCGGGGAGCTGTTTTTT; CDR3aa: CASRTRARSTGELFF
d_gene: -; j_gene: TRBJ1-1; v_gene: TRBV6-6; CDR3nt: TGTGCCAGCAGTTACTCCCCAACTGAAGCTTTCTTT; CDR3aa: CASSYSPTEAFF
d_gene: -; j_gene: TRBJ2-7; v_gene: TRBV9; CDR3nt: TGTGCCAGCAGCGTCTCAAACCTCCCGACAGAGGCCTACGAGCAGTACTTC; CDR3aa: CASSVSNLPTEAYEQYF
d_gene: -; j_gene: TRBJ1-2; v_gene: TRBV5-6; CDR3nt: TGTGCCAGCAGCTTTCAGGGATTAGGGGGCTACACCTTC; CDR3aa: CASSFQGLGGYTF
d_gene: -; j_gene: TRBJ1-5; v_gene: TRBV25-1; CDR3nt: TGTGCCAGCAGTCCCAACAGGGCTGGTCAGCCCCAGCATTTT; CDR3aa: CASSPNRAGQPQHF
d_gene: TRBD2; j_gene: TRBJ2-5; v_gene: TRBV7-2; CDR3nt: TGTGCCAGCGCTAGGGGGGGCGGCGGGAGGGCGCGTGAGCAGTACTTC; CDR3aa: CASARGGGGRAREQYF
d_gene: -; j_gene: TRBJ1-2; v_gene: TRBV13; CDR3nt: TGTGCCAGCAGCACCCGAACAGGGTCTAGTGGCTACACCTTC; CDR3aa: CASSTRTGSSGYTF
d_gene: -; j_gene: TRBJ1-2; v_gene: TRBV9; CDR3nt: TGTGCCAGCAGCGTAGGGGTCAGGGACTATGGCTACACCTTC; CDR3aa: CASSVGVRDYGYTF
d_gene: TRBD2; j_gene: TRBJ2-3; v_gene: TRBV5-1; CDR3nt: TGCGCCAGCATGCCGGATGGGACTAGCGGGAGCACAGATACGCAGTATTTT; CDR3aa: CASMPDGTSGSTDTQYF
d_gene: TRBD1; j_gene: TRBJ2-7; v_gene: TRBV5-1; CDR3nt: TGCGCCAGCAGCTTGGGGGATACAGGGGTGCTAACCTTC; CDR3aa: CASSLGDTGVLTF
d_gene: -; j_gene: TRBJ2-5; v_gene: TRBV15; CDR3nt: TGTGCCACCAGCAGACAGGGCCAAGAGACCCAGTACTTC; CDR3aa: CATSRQGQETQYF
d_gene: -; j_gene: TRBJ1-2; v_gene: TRBV4-3; CDR3nt: TGCGCCAGCAGCCAAGGAGGCAGGGATATCGGCTACACCTTC; CDR3aa: CASSQGGRDIGYTF
d_gene: TRBD1; j_gene: TRBJ1-2; v_gene: TRBV5-1; CDR3nt: TGCGCCAGCAGCTTGGTGGAAGGGACAGGTTCCGGCTACACCTTC; CDR3aa: CASSLVEGTGSGYTF
d_gene: TRBD1; j_gene: TRBJ2-5; v_gene: TRBV11-2; CDR3nt: TGTGCCAGCAGCGAAGGACAGGGGGTAGGAGAGACCCAGTACTTC; CDR3aa: CASSEGQGVGETQYF
d_gene: TRBD1; j_gene: TRBJ2-7; v_gene: TRBV15; CDR3nt: TGTGCCACGTCGCCGGGACAGGGGTACGAGCAGTACTTC; CDR3aa: CATSPGQGYEQYF
d_gene: -; j_gene: TRBJ1-1; v_gene: TRBV7-2; CDR3nt: TGTGCCAGCAGCTTTGGAGCGAACACTGAAGCTTTCTTT; CDR3aa: CASSFGANTEAFF
d_gene: TRBD1; j_gene: TRBJ1-2; v_gene: TRBV4-1; CDR3nt: TGCGCCAGCAGCCAAGCGTCAATCGGACAGGGGAGGGTCTATGGCTACACCTTC; CDR3aa: CASSQASIGQGRVYGYTF
d_gene: -; j_gene: TRBJ1-4; v_gene: TRBV5-1; CDR3nt: TGCGCCAGCAGCTTGGACGGGAACGGTGAAAAACTGTTTTTT; CDR3aa: CASSLDGNGEKLFF
d_gene: TRBD1; j_gene: TRBJ1-4; v_gene: TRBV5-4; CDR3nt: TGTGCCAGCAGCTCGGGGGGACAGGGGGCGGGTGAAAAACTGTTTTTT; CDR3aa: CASSSGGQGAGEKLFF
d_gene: -; j_gene: TRBJ1-6; v_gene: TRBV7-9; CDR3nt: TGTGCCAGCAGTCCCCGACAAGATAATTCACCCCTCCACTTT; CDR3aa: CASSPRQDNSPLHF
d_gene: -; j_gene: TRBJ2-7; v_gene: TRBV30; CDR3nt: TGTGCCTGGACCAGGGGATCCTACGAGCAGTACTTC; CDR3aa: CAWTRGSYEQYF
d_gene: TRBD2; j_gene: TRBJ2-1; v_gene: TRBV28; CDR3nt: TGTGCCAGCAGTTTGGTAGCGGGAGTCAATGAGCAGTTCTTC; CDR3aa: CASSLVAGVNEQFF
d_gene: -; j_gene: TRBJ2-1; v_gene: TRBV6-5; CDR3nt: TGTGCCAGCATGAGGGACTTCTACAATGAGCAGTTCTTC; CDR3aa: CASMRDFYNEQFF
d_gene: TRBD1; j_gene: TRBJ2-5; v_gene: TRBV4-1; CDR3nt: TGCGCCAGCAGCCATAGTAGTAGCACAGGGGGCCAAGAGACCCAGTACTTC; CDR3aa: CASSHSSSTGGQETQYF
d_gene: TRBD2; j_gene: TRBJ2-5; v_gene: TRBV19; CDR3nt: TGTGCCAGTAGTATTCAAGCGGGAACACCTCAAAACCGACGTGAGACCCAGTACTTC; CDR3aa: CASSIQAGTPQNRRETQYF
d_gene: -; j_gene: TRBJ1-3; v_gene: TRBV30; CDR3nt: TGTGCCTGTACAAGGGGCTCTGGAAACACCATATATTTT; CDR3aa: CACTRGSGNTIYF
d_gene: -; j_gene: TRBJ2-1; v_gene: TRBV5-6; CDR3nt: TGTGCCAGCAGCCCACAGACCTCCTACAATGAGCAGTTCTTC; CDR3aa: CASSPQTSYNEQFF
d_gene: -; j_gene: TRBJ1-4; v_gene: TRBV6-1; CDR3nt: TGTGCCAGCAGTGTCCCCCCGGGGCGGGGGGTAGGTGAAAAACTGTTTTTT; CDR3aa: CASSVPPGRGVGEKLFF
d_gene: TRBD1; j_gene: TRBJ1-1; v_gene: TRBV10-3; CDR3nt: TGTGCCATCAGTGTTGAGGGGGCGGCCACTGAAGCTTTCTTT; CDR3aa: CAISVEGAATEAFF
d_gene: -; j_gene: TRBJ1-2; v_gene: TRBV19; CDR3nt: TGTGCCAGTAGTAGCGTAGTGAGGCATGGCTACACCTTC; CDR3aa: CASSSVVRHGYTF
d_gene: TRBD1; j_gene: TRBJ2-7; v_gene: TRBV11-2; CDR3nt: TGTGCCAGCAGGCCTCCGGGACAGGCCCTCTACGAGCAGTACTTC; CDR3aa: CASRPPGQALYEQYF
d_gene: TRBD1; j_gene: TRBJ2-3; v_gene: TRBV7-8; CDR3nt: TGTGCCAGCAGCTTACCCACAGGGGGCACAGATACGCAGTATTTT; CDR3aa: CASSLPTGGTDTQYF
d_gene: TRBD1; j_gene: TRBJ1-2; v_gene: TRBV5-4; CDR3nt: TGTGCCAGCAGCACGGGACAGAGATATGGCTACACCTTC; CDR3aa: CASSTGQRYGYTF
d_gene: -; j_gene: TRBJ2-1; v_gene: TRBV7-2; CDR3nt: TGTGCCAGCAGCCCCAGGGGGGCCGGAAATGATGAGCAGTTCTTC; CDR3aa: CASSPRGAGNDEQFF